Listed below are T cell receptor beta chains from one sample, sequenced in a study of neurological immune-mediated disorders. TCRdb reprocessed the 5' RACE reads with MiXCR, giving one entry per CDR3 protein. The sample holds just over 95,000 distinct CDR3 sequences; 3% to 4.5% are singletons and the top ten take 5% to 7.5%. The specimen was PBMCs. The receptors come from a woman in her late teens or twenties with multiple sclerosis. CDR3s leave out the opening cysteine and the closing phenylalanine or tryptophan.

TRBJ2-7 13 TRBV6-2/TRBV6-3 ASSYFRVTSYEQY
TRBJ2-1 14 TRBV5-1 ASSSLGLAGGNEQF
TRBJ2-5 9 TRBV20-1 SAQAQETQY
TRBJ2-3 15 TRBV7-2 ASSFTWREESTDTQY
TRBJ1-1 14 TRBV3-1 ASSPNSGTGGTEAF
TRBJ2-2 13 TRBV12-3/TRBV12-4 ASSDLAHFTGELF
TRBJ1-5 11 TRBV20-1 SAKGAQDQPQH
TRBJ1-2 10 TRBV20-1 SARGENYGYT
TRBJ2-7 12 TRBV7-9 ASSPDSLWDEQY
TRBJ1-3 13 TRBV6-5 ASTISEGSGNTIY
TRBJ1-2 14 TRBV7-2 ASSLVSQGANYGYT
TRBJ1-1 11 TRBV27 ASSLRATTEAF
TRBJ2-3 10 TRBV5-1 ASSESTDTQY
TRBJ1-1 13 TRBV28 ASSGSGELNTEAF
TRBJ2-5 13 TRBV11-3 ASSLDRGGRETQY
TRBJ2-2 12 TRBV28 ASSQGQVTGELF
TRBJ2-1 13 TRBV5-1 ASSLMGSGSSEQF
TRBJ1-5 13 TRBV30 AWSPRDKLRQPQH
TRBJ1-2 11 TRBV11-1 ASSPTDNYGYT
TRBJ2-1 14 TRBV20-1 SARALGAGGLGEQF
TRBJ1-2 11 TRBV20-1 SARGTGIYGYT
TRBJ2-1 8 TRBV20-1 SAPLHEQF
TRBJ1-1 15 TRBV5-1 ASSLAGWDSQYTEAF
TRBJ2-2 13 TRBV5-1 ASSAGSVNTGELF
TRBJ2-2 10 TRBV12-3/TRBV12-4 ASSLGQGELF
TRBJ2-6 12 TRBV29-1 SVLEGAGANVLT
TRBJ1-1 10 TRBV29-1 SVDRGSTEAF